This T cell receptor beta chain appears in the sequencing data of a study of early T cells in non-severe SARS-CoV-2 infection. Unique molecular identifiers were attached to individual cDNA molecules. MiXCR, run by TCRdb on the 5' RACE reads, gives a single entry per CDR3 protein. The sample records tens of thousands of distinct CDR3 sequences, roughly 5% being singletons. Germline V gene sequence: CDR1 LNHNV, CDR2 YYDKDF (reference sequence). Trimming took 6 bases from V and 7 from J; bases not matched to a gene: 3. This CDR3 contains 13 residues. This clonotype was seen a few times. This TCR was recovered from an adult who was a healthcare worker with PCR-confirmed SARS-CoV-2 infection or an uninfected control (not recorded which). Sequencing used whole blood. The genes are TRBV15 and TRBJ1-6; 7 bases are a match to TRBD1. CDR3 nucleotide sequence: TGTGCCACCAGACAGGGGCGGAATTCACCCCTCCACTTT. It is translated as CATRQGRNSPLHF.